The 15 T cell receptor beta chains below were found in one sample sequenced in a study of shared clonotypes between healthy human individuals. The data were produced by immunoSEQ multiplex PCR, yet TCRdb's version contains in-frame clones alone and is incomplete. The sample lists about 2.5 million clones; roughly 92% were seen once. The sample comprised naive CD4+ T cells from PBMCs. Documented subset: CD45RA+ positively selected. These receptors were obtained from a man aged 18 to 30 in good health. Some clones in this sample may be carry-over from other donors' samples.

The J gene is TRBJ1-5, the V gene TRBV7-9; D remains ambiguous. V was shortened by 2 bases and J by 7 bases, with 12 bases between the two germline ends. The CDR3 is made up of 14 amino acids. Per germline, CDR1 SEHNR and CDR2 FQNEAQ (reference sequence). The DNA for the CDR3 is TGTGCCAGCAGCTTAATAACCGAGGAACAGCCCCAGCATTTT. This encodes CASSLITEEQPQHF.

V gene TRBV5-1 combines with J gene TRBJ2-6; D might be TRBD2 (6 bases). Trimming removed 4 bases at V and 2 bases at J, with 19 bases between. Germline values: CDR1 SGHRS, CDR2 YFSETQ. The length of the CDR3 is 18 residues. The CDR3 coding sequence is TGCGCCAGCAGCAGGACCCCCGGGCCGGGGGCTGGGGCCAACGTCCTGACTTTC. This codes for CASSRTPGPGAGANVLTF.

The chain links TRBV28 to TRBJ2-5, with a weak D call TRBD1 (5 bases). Germline V gives CDR1 MDHEN, CDR2 SYDVKM. Trimming took 2 bases from V and 0 from J, leaving 13 bases between them. CDR3 length: 16 residues. The CDR3 protein is CASSLAPYRYQETQYF. CDR3 sequence (DNA): TGTGCCAGCAGTTTAGCCCCTTACAGGTACCAAGAGACCCAGTACTTC.

The chain couples TRBV7-9 to TRBJ2-6, with 14 bases that match TRBD2. The germline V gene encodes CDR1 SEHNR and CDR2 FQNEAQ (reference sequence). The CDR3 loop spans 18 amino acids. Trimming at V came to 4 bases and at J to 2 bases, leaving 4 bases not matched to a gene. DNA of the CDR3: TGTGCCAGCAGCTCCGGACTAGCGGGAGGCCCTGGGGCCAACGTCCTGACTTTC. Protein product: CASSSGLAGGPGANVLTF.

The genes are TRBV28 and TRBJ2-7, with D perhaps assigned TRBD1 or TRBD2 (5 bases each). Germline CDR1 MDHEN, CDR2 SYDVKM. Trimming pared 5 bases from V and 1 base from J, leaving 12 bases between. This CDR3 contains 14 residues. DNA of the CDR3: TGTGCCAGCAGTAATCCGGGACCATCCTACGAGCAGTACTTC. It encodes CASSNPGPSYEQYF.

The chain recombines TRBV14 with TRBJ2-4; 9 nucleotides match TRBD2. Germline V gene lookup returns CDR1 SGHDN and CDR2 FVKESK. V was pared by 6 bases and J by 9 bases, with 6 bases of the junction left unmatched. The CDR3 runs to 13 residues. The CDR3 protein is CASRPLAGTIQYF. For the CDR3, the DNA is TGTGCCAGCAGACCCCTAGCGGGAACCATTCAGTACTTC.

This chain uses TRBV2 with TRBJ1-2; D unresolved. This CDR3 comprises 16 residues. Germline lookup yields CDR1 SNHLY and CDR2 FYNNEI. Between the trimmed V and J ends, which lost 7 bases and 3 bases, there was a span of 21 bases. CDR3 amino acids: CASKYGPGGLYYGYTF. CDR3 nucleotides: TGTGCCAGCAAGTATGGGCCAGGAGGGCTTTACTATGGCTACACCTTC.

The chain joins TRBV10-3 to TRBJ2-3; no firm D call. V lost 3 bases and J lost 2, with 9 bases in between. The CDR3 covers 14 residues. Germline V lookup: CDR1 ENHRY, CDR2 SYGVKD. The CDR3 sequence is CAISDSRTTDTQYF. CDR3 nucleotides: TGTGCCATCAGTGATTCGCGAACCACAGATACGCAGTATTTT.

The J gene is TRBJ2-1, the V gene TRBV7-8, with 14 bases lining up with TRBD2. V dropped 5 bases and J dropped 6; count of bases not matched to a gene: 12. The CDR3 covers 18 residues. Germline CDR1 SGHVS, CDR2 FQNEAQ. The CDR3 DNA follows: TGTGCCAGCAGCCCCCGGACTAGCGGGAGGTCCGCCCTCAATGAGCAGTTCTTC. It encodes CASSPRTSGRSALNEQFF.

CDR3 DNA: TGTGCCAGCAGCTTAGGCGGACACCTAGATACGCAGTATTTT. Translation: CASSLGGHLDTQYF. J is TRBJ2-3 and V is TRBV11-3, with TRBD1 as a possible D gene (5 bases). The CDR3 sequence is 14 residues long. V lost 1 base, J lost 5 bases, and 10 bases lay in between. Germline V lookup: CDR1 SGHNT, CDR2 YENEEA.

The chain employs TRBV6-1 and TRBJ2-5, with D maybe TRBD1 (6 bases). Germline CDR1 MNHNS, CDR2 SASEGT. Trimming left V 2 bases short and J 2 bases short, with 12 bases between. The length of the CDR3 is 15 residues. The CDR3 region is CASSEWGHRQETQYF. The CDR3 coding sequence is TGTGCCAGCAGTGAATGGGGGCACAGGCAAGAGACCCAGTACTTC.

This chain connects TRBV7-3 to TRBJ2-7; no definite D call. The length of the CDR3 is 13 residues. The V gene lost 2 bases and the J gene lost 6 bases, with 11 bases spanning the gap. CDR1 and CDR2 from the germline V gene are SGHTA and FQGTGA. This CDR3 is CASSLGRSGEQYF. The CDR3 region has the DNA TGTGCCAGCAGCTTAGGCAGGTCTGGCGAGCAGTACTTC.

V is TRBV28 and J is TRBJ1-2; the match to TRBD1 covers 7 bases. This CDR3 comprises 16 residues. Germline V CDR1 and CDR2: MDHEN, SYDVKM. V trimming: 2 bases; J trimming: 4 bases; junction bases outside the gene matches: 10. The CDR3: CASSLAGGTAFYGYTF. The CDR3 bases are TGTGCCAGCAGTTTAGCGGGCGGGACAGCCTTCTATGGCTACACCTTC.

The V and J genes are TRBV5-1 and TRBJ2-1; a possible D gene is TRBD2 (5 bases). The CDR3 length is 15 residues. V lost 3 bases and J lost 6, with 16 bases in between. CDR1 and CDR2 from the germline V gene are SGHRS and YFSETQ. CDR3 region: CASSSGVVPGNEQFF. DNA of the CDR3: TGCGCCAGCAGCTCCGGGGTAGTCCCGGGCAATGAGCAGTTCTTC.

The V and J genes are TRBV5-6 and TRBJ2-1; the match to TRBD2 covers 7 bases. The CDR3 sequence is 14 residues long. Losses at the gene ends were 3 bases for V and 8 bases for J; bases not matched to a gene: 8. Germline V gene lookup returns CDR1 SGHDT and CDR2 YYEEEE. CDR3 nucleotides: TGTGCCAGCAGCTATGACAGCGGGAATCATGAGCAGTTCTTC. Translating gives CASSYDSGNHEQFF. The whole variable domain, filled in from reference TRBV5-6 and TRBJ2-1, reads DAGVTQSPTHLIKTRGQQVTLRCSPKSGHDTVSWYQQALGQGPQFIFQYYEEEERQRGNFPDRFSGHQFPNYSSELNVNALLLGDSALYLCASSYDSGNHEQFFGPGTRLTVL.